The following is a T cell receptor (beta chain) sequence with its context. What this receptor recognizes is not known. The input lacks base qualities; no much larger clone sits a single base away. TCRbeta CDR3 regions were amplified from genomic DNA by means of the immunoSEQ Assay, a bias-controlled multiplex PCR. The authors' pipeline ran thus. The number of nucleated cells in each sample was estimated from the amplification of reference gene primers within the assay. Sequence reads were collapsed and filtered to measure the absolute abundance of every unique TCRbeta CDR3 rearrangement. For each sample, productive Simpson clonality was calculated by taking the square root of Simpson's diversity index across productive rearrangements. Drawn from immuneACCESS, this table holds only the in-frame rearrangements with V and J called that TCRdb kept. Clones are partly lost; checked studies trace under half to an unresolved V gene and leave the rest unexplained. That table furnishes V, J and clone size, whereas the DNA furnished D and trimming. This sample has about 76,000 clones in its table, and about 69% of those were observed once. The top ten constitute 20% to 25% of the sample.

The CDR3 runs 18 amino acids, cysteine and phenylalanine included. The retained sequence is limited to the CDR3, 54 bases, with the frame set at the first base. Reading the germline V gene gives CDR1 MDHEN and CDR2 SYDVKM. The germline V end is reduced by 4 bases and the J end by 2 bases; junction bases left unmatched: 11. Each collaborating institution followed its own protocols to collect whole blood in K2EDTA tubes. For TCRbeta analysis, collaborator samples were shipped as frozen whole blood, as isolated PBMCs, or as DNA extracted from either sample type. The entry originates in a study of blood T cell repertoires in COVID-19 (dated by TCRdb to about 2020). Describing the broader study: The collaborator samples originated in the United States, Italy and Spain and spanned the acute and convalescent phases of COVID-19. The repertoires were released in a freely available public database intended as a resource for research on the immune response to SARS-CoV-2. A de-identified subject ID, COVID-19 status, age in years and sex were almost always included in the sample metadata. Samples came from the ongoing ImmuneRACE study (first 160 participants) plus 1,254 subjects from 6 global collaborators. The prospective study material was composed of cDNA or gDNA derived from T cells, B-cell-depleted T cells, or PBMCs. HLA class I and class II types, where available, came from metadata supplied by the sample provider rather than from assay-based typing. The dataset comprised deeply sampled blood TCRbeta repertoires from subjects exposed to, actively infected with, or recovered from COVID-19. The investigation overall reported the following: How much clinical and demographic metadata was included differed by source and by participant, and the metadata was provided uncurated.

The V and J segments used are TRBV28 and TRBJ2-7, and TRBD2 matches 13 of the central bases. The receptor comes from a man aged 65 to 85 with acute or convalescent COVID-19. The sample consisted of peripheral blood. Here the CDR3 is given as CASSSSGLAGDSAYEQYF. The DNA sequence is as follows: TGTGCCAGCAGTTCCTCCGGACTAGCGGGAGACTCGGCCTACGAGCAGTACTTC.